This T cell receptor beta chain emerged from a study of monozygotic twins with inflammatory bowel disease. Template switching incorporated UMIs with a 6-nucleotide sample barcode. TCRdb reprocessed the 5' RACE reads; each CDR3 protein has one entry and no DNA is given. The ten top clones account for 2% to 3%, within a sample of approximately 390,000 distinct CDR3 sequences. CDR3 length equals 16 residues. Germline CDR1 reads SGHRS; CDR2 reads YFSETQ. The clonotype comes from a human donor with ulcerative colitis or Crohn's disease, or a healthy co-twin of an affected twin (not recorded which). The chain has TRBV5-1 and TRBJ2-1; TCRdb names TRBD2, which stays unverified in the absence of DNA. Material for sequencing was blood. CDR3: CASSLTPSGSRNEQFF.